This is a list of T cell receptor beta chains from one sample in a study of cytomegalovirus exposure and HLA in healthy donors. Repertoires were generated with immunoSEQ multiplex PCR, while TCRdb's copy carries only in-frame clones and drops some. The sample lists tens of thousands of clones; around nine tenths were seen once. The sample comprised PBMCs. These TCRs come from a man between 18 and 29 years old in good health and CMV-seronegative. Each CDR3 is given with its conserved first and last residue. The D gene is left open where the match is weak. The size entry is marked missing in some rows and otherwise reads once, few, many or a size class.

V gene,D gene,clone size,CDR3 length,J gene,CDR3 protein,CDR3 DNA
TRBV6-5,.,.,15,TRBJ1-2,CASSYQDGGYYGYTF,TGTGCCAGCAGTTACCAGGACGGAGGATACTATGGCTACACCTTC
TRBV6-5,.,.,14,TRBJ1-1,CASSIAWVPGEAFF,TGTGCCAGCAGTATCGCGTGGGTGCCGGGTGAAGCTTTCTTT
TRBV11-3,TRBD2,.,16,TRBJ2-1,CASSSLAGVAYNEQFF,TGTGCCAGCAGCTCCCTAGCGGGAGTAGCATACAATGAGCAGTTCTTC
TRBV10-2,.,.,12,TRBJ2-5,CASSALQETQYF,TGCGCCAGCAGTGCCCTCCAAGAGACCCAGTACTTC
TRBV28,.,.,14,TRBJ2-5,CASRDRGLQETQYF,TGTGCCAGCAGAGATAGGGGGTTACAAGAGACCCAGTACTTC
TRBV18,.,.,15,TRBJ1-1,CASSPLQGRNTEAFF,TGTGCCAGCTCACCATTACAGGGACGGAACACTGAAGCTTTCTTT
TRBV7-2,TRBD1,.,19,TRBJ1-5,CASSRLAGTGALGNQPQHF,TGTGCCAGCAGCAGACTCGCCGGGACAGGGGCCTTGGGCAATCAGCCCCAGCATTTT
TRBV6-5,.,.,13,TRBJ1-1,CASSRQVDTEAFF,TGTGCCAGCAGTAGACAGGTGGACACTGAAGCTTTCTTT
TRBV2,.,.,13,TRBJ2-3,CASSEISRDTQYF,TGTGCCAGCAGTGAAATATCTAGGGATACGCAGTATTTT
TRBV9,.,.,14,TRBJ1-1,CASTEDPRDTEAFF,TGTGCCAGCACCGAAGACCCCCGGGACACTGAAGCTTTCTTT
TRBV11-3,TRBD1,.,17,TRBJ1-1,CASSLDVSRGRNTEAFF,TGTGCCAGCAGCTTAGATGTTTCGAGGGGGCGGAACACTGAAGCTTTCTTT
TRBV20-1,.,.,11,TRBJ2-7,CSARIIYEQYF,TGCAGCGCTAGAATCATCTACGAGCAGTACTTC
TRBV30,TRBD1,.,18,TRBJ2-6,CAWSPLGQGNSGANVLTF,TGTGCCTGGAGTCCCCTGGGACAGGGGAACTCTGGGGCCAACGTCCTGACTTTC
TRBV11-2,TRBD1,few,15,TRBJ1-3,CASSPTGTGAYTIYF,TGTGCCAGCAGCCCCACCGGGACAGGGGCATACACCATATATTTT
TRBV7-6,TRBD2,.,16,TRBJ2-7,CASSSRDSGSLYEQYF,TGTGCCAGCAGCTCCCGCGATAGCGGGAGTCTATACGAGCAGTACTTC
TRBV7-2,.,.,15,TRBJ2-2,CASSLRDLVTGELFF,TGTGCCAGCAGCCTACGGGATTTGGTAACCGGGGAGCTGTTTTTT
TRBV27,TRBD1,.,17,TRBJ1-2,CASTSGTGGRMNYGYTF,TGTGCCAGCACCAGCGGGACAGGGGGCCGGATGAACTATGGCTACACCTTC
TRBV18,.,.,15,TRBJ2-2,CASSSNIRATGELFF,TGTGCCAGCTCATCAAATATCAGGGCGACCGGGGAGCTGTTTTTT
TRBV11-2,TRBD1,.,13,TRBJ2-7,CASSNRQGLEQYF,TGTGCCAGCAGCAACAGACAGGGCTTAGAGCAGTACTTC
TRBV29-1,TRBD1,.,13,TRBJ1-3,CSVRQGSGNTIYF,TGCAGCGTTCGACAGGGTTCCGGAAACACCATATATTTT
TRBV14,TRBD2,.,15,TRBJ2-1,CASSHAGGPNNEQFF,TGTGCCAGCAGCCACGCGGGAGGGCCCAACAATGAGCAGTTCTTC
TRBV5-1,.,.,15,TRBJ2-1,CASSRGARVNNEQFF,TGCGCCAGCAGCCGGGGGGCCAGGGTAAACAATGAGCAGTTCTTC
TRBV4-1,.,.,15,TRBJ2-5,CASSQERGSRETQYF,TGCGCCAGCAGCCAAGAGAGGGGGTCCCGGGAGACCCAGTACTTC
TRBV2,TRBD1,.,15,TRBJ2-7,CASSEFGTGGDEQYF,TGTGCCAGCAGTGAATTTGGGACAGGGGGCGACGAGCAGTACTTC
TRBV5-4,TRBD1,.,15,TRBJ2-1,CASSLDGTAYNEQFF,TGTGCCAGCAGCTTGGATGGGACAGCCTACAATGAGCAGTTCTTC
TRBV11-2,TRBD2,.,17,TRBJ2-7,CASSITGTSGPLGEQYF,TGTGCCAGCAGCATTACCGGGACTAGCGGACCTTTGGGGGAGCAGTACTTC
TRBV6-5,TRBD1,.,13,TRBJ1-2,CASRRDRTYGYTF,TGTGCCAGCAGGAGGGACAGGACCTATGGCTACACCTTC
TRBV19,TRBD2,.,15,TRBJ2-1,CASSVGTSGSNEQFF,TGTGCCAGTAGTGTCGGGACTAGCGGGAGCAATGAGCAGTTCTTC
TRBV20-1,.,.,10,TRBJ2-5,CSAAGETQYF,TGCAGTGCTGCGGGGGAGACCCAGTACTTC
TRBV19,TRBD1,once,15,TRBJ2-7,CASSPRQGPSYEQYF,TGTGCCAGTAGTCCACGACAGGGCCCTTCCTACGAGCAGTACTTC
TRBV27,.,few,14,TRBJ2-1,CASSLKTAYNEQFF,TGTGCCAGCAGTTTGAAGACTGCCTACAATGAGCAGTTCTTC
TRBV5-4,TRBD2,.,15,TRBJ2-5,CASSLGGGGGGTQYF,TGTGCCAGCAGCTTGGGCGGGGGGGGCGGCGGGACCCAGTACTTC
TRBV5-1,TRBD2,.,15,TRBJ2-3,CASSSYGTRVDTQYF,TGCGCCAGCAGCTCCTACGGGACTAGGGTAGATACGCAGTATTTT
TRBV5-4,.,.,15,TRBJ2-3,CASSLGEGHMDTQYF,TGTGCCAGCAGCTTGGGCGAGGGCCATATGGATACGCAGTATTTT
TRBV30,TRBD2,.,15,TRBJ2-3,CAWRLAGGPTDTQYF,TGTGCCTGGAGACTAGCGGGAGGGCCGACAGATACGCAGTATTTT
TRBV27,TRBD1,.,15,TRBJ2-7,CASSRNGQGVYEQYF,TGTGCCAGCAGTCGAAACGGACAGGGGGTCTACGAGCAGTACTTC
TRBV28,.,.,17,TRBJ1-5,CASSYRDLRYSNQPQHF,TGTGCCAGCAGCTACAGGGACCTAAGATATAGCAATCAGCCCCAGCATTTT
TRBV5-1,.,.,16,TRBJ2-1,CASSLDPTLTYNEQFF,TGCGCCAGCAGCTTGGACCCGACTCTGACCTACAATGAGCAGTTCTTC
TRBV27,TRBD2,.,16,TRBJ2-2,CASSFLAGGPHGELFF,TGTGCCAGCAGTTTCCTAGCGGGAGGGCCCCACGGGGAGCTGTTTTTT